This passage covers 28 T cell receptor beta chains from one sample sequenced in a study of early T cells in non-severe SARS-CoV-2 infection. TCRdb passed the 5' RACE reads through MiXCR, listing each CDR3 protein once. This table holds tens of thousands of distinct CDR3 sequences, 13% to 15% found once. This specimen consisted of whole blood, obtained at baseline. The source is an adult who was a healthcare worker with PCR-confirmed SARS-CoV-2 infection or an uninfected control (not recorded which).

This clonotype was observed a few times. The J gene is TRBJ2-5, the V gene TRBV27; D perhaps matches TRBD2 (6 bases). The CDR3 contains 14 residues. Germline-derived CDR1 and CDR2 are MNHEY and SMNVEV (reference sequence). The V end was cut by 3 bases, the J end by 4 bases, with 12 bases between. The CDR3 DNA follows: TGTGCCAGCAGTTTCGGGAGAGGGACAGAGACCCAGTACTTC. It encodes CASSFGRGTETQYF.

This clonotype was counted between two and nine times. V is TRBV9 and J is TRBJ2-3; D not resolved. Trimming removed 0 bases at V and 4 bases at J, with 12 bases between. Germline CDR1 SGDLS, CDR2 YYNGEE. This CDR3 comprises 15 residues. DNA for the CDR3: TGTGCCAGCAGCGTAGGAGCTGTTCGCGCAGATACGCAGTATTTT. This gives the protein CASSVGAVRADTQYF.

V is TRBV5-1 and J is TRBJ2-7, with 8 bases aligning to TRBD2. Germline-derived CDR1 and CDR2 are SGHRS and YFSETQ. V lost 1 base, J lost 4 bases, and 10 bases stayed unmatched. The CDR3 contains 16 residues. CDR3 residues: CASSLSPAGGGYEQYF. The CDR3 DNA follows: TGCGCCAGCAGCTTGTCTCCCGCGGGAGGAGGTTACGAGCAGTACTTC.

This clonotype was observed a few times. The chain recombines TRBV20-1 with TRBJ1-2; D unclear. CDR3 length: 12 amino acids. The germline CDR1 and CDR2 sequences are DFQATT and SNEGSKA (reference sequence). Trimming removed 3 bases from V and 4 bases from J, with 9 bases in between. The CDR3, as DNA: TGCAGTGCTAGGTGGGATCTCTATGGCTACACCTTC. Amino acid sequence: CSARWDLYGYTF.

The rearrangement uses TRBV18 and TRBJ2-7, with a weak D call TRBD2 (5 bases). V lost 4 bases and J lost 5, with 12 bases in between. CDR1 KGHSH and CDR2 LQKENI come from the germline V gene. This CDR3 has 13 residues. CDR3 protein: CASSQPSSHEQYF. The CDR3 region has the DNA TGTGCCAGCTCACAGCCTAGCAGCCACGAGCAGTACTTC.

The chain couples TRBV7-3 to TRBJ2-1; D call uncertain. This CDR3 spans 12 amino acids. V was cut by 0 bases and J by 8 bases, with 5 bases left in between. The germline CDR1 and CDR2 sequences are SGHTA and FQGTGA. CDR3 region: CASSLTSDEQFF. DNA for the CDR3: TGTGCCAGCAGCTTAACGAGCGATGAGCAGTTCTTC.

This clonotype appeared many times. The chain employs TRBV30 and TRBJ1-5; D is undetermined. Trimming took off 1 base at V and 4 bases at J, with 5 bases between the two ends. The CDR3 is made up of 12 amino acids. Germline CDR1 GTSNPN, CDR2 SVGIG (reference sequence). The CDR3 region is CAWSGWNQPQHF. The CDR3 nucleotides read TGTGCCTGGAGTGGGTGGAATCAGCCCCAGCATTTT.

This clonotype was seen at least ten times. J is TRBJ1-1 and V is TRBV29-1, with 8 bases identical to TRBD1. V shed 4 bases, J shed 7 bases, and the junction held 8 bases outside the gene matches. The CDR3 has 13 residues. The germline CDR1 and CDR2 sequences are SQVTM and ANQGSEA. The CDR3 protein is CSVGTGSSGEAFF. CDR3 nucleotides: TGCAGCGTTGGGACAGGGTCATCGGGTGAAGCTTTCTTT.

This chain joins TRBV7-9 and TRBJ2-1, with a possible D match to TRBD2 (6 bases). This CDR3 region has 12 residues. Trimming took off 3 bases at V and 9 bases at J, with 9 bases between the two ends. CDR1 is SEHNR and CDR2 is FQNEAQ in the germline V gene (reference sequence). The CDR3 DNA reads TGTGCCAGCAGCTTTAGCGGTCTTGAGCAGTTCTTC. It encodes CASSFSGLEQFF.

V usage is TRBV28 and J usage is TRBJ1-1; no clear D gene. V was shortened by 1 base and J by 6 bases, with 18 bases between the two germline ends. Germline loops: CDR1 MDHEN, CDR2 SYDVKM. The CDR3 extends over 16 amino acids. Written as DNA, the CDR3 is TGTGCCAGCAGTTTATCCCAGCTCCTACCCAGGTCTGAAGCTTTCTTT. Translating gives CASSLSQLLPRSEAFF.

This clonotype was seen a handful of times. The J gene is TRBJ1-1, the V gene TRBV9, with a weak D call TRBD1 (6 bases). V was trimmed by 4 bases and J by 5 bases, leaving 12 bases between them. The CDR3 sequence is 13 residues long. Germline lookup yields CDR1 SGDLS and CDR2 YYNGEE. CDR3 coding DNA: TGTGCCAGCAGCAAACAGGGAGGGACTGAAGCTTTCTTT. It encodes CASSKQGGTEAFF.

There are many counts of this clonotype. The V call is TRBV29-1, the J call TRBJ2-3; 8 bases are a match to TRBD2. V gave up 6 bases and J gave up 2 bases; unmatched junction bases: 10. Germline values: CDR1 SQVTM, CDR2 ANQGSEA. The CDR3 runs to 15 residues. In DNA form, the CDR3 reads TGCAGCGTCTCCGGGACTAGGGGACCCACAGATACGCAGTATTTT. Translation: CSVSGTRGPTDTQYF.

This clonotype was observed a handful of times. The chain uses TRBV11-2 and TRBJ2-7; 7 bases agree with TRBD2. The CDR3 loop spans 13 amino acids. Germline loops: CDR1 SGHAT, CDR2 FQNNGV. Trimming at V came to 3 bases and at J to 5 bases, leaving 4 bases not matched to a gene. CDR3: CASSFPRGDEQYF. The CDR3, as DNA: TGTGCCAGCAGCTTCCCCCGGGGGGACGAGCAGTACTTC.

V is TRBV6-5 and J is TRBJ2-2; unclear D gene. The CDR3 totals 12 residues. Trimming removed 6 bases at V and 2 bases at J, with 4 bases between. Germline V CDR1 and CDR2: MNHEY, SVGAGI. In nucleotides, the CDR3 is TGTGCCAGCAGAGTTAACACCGGGGAGCTGTTTTTT. Amino acids: CASRVNTGELFF.

This clonotype turned up a few times. The chain recombines TRBV6-5 with TRBJ2-7; D is unresolved. Trimming removed 5 bases from V and 3 bases from J, with 8 bases in between. This CDR3 is 12 amino acids long. Germline V gives CDR1 MNHEY, CDR2 SVGAGI. The CDR3 DNA sequence: TGTGCCAGCAGTGGTTTTGACTACGAGCAGTACTTC. It specifies CASSGFDYEQYF.

This clonotype was observed a handful of times. The rearrangement joins TRBV27 to TRBJ2-3, with TRBD2 identical over 8 bases. Trimming removed 1 base from V and 4 bases from J; junction bases left unmatched: 7. The length of the CDR3 is 16 residues. Germline CDR1 reads MNHEY; CDR2 reads SMNVEV (reference sequence). CDR3 residues: CASSLLLAAGADTQYF. The CDR3 nucleotides are TGTGCCAGCAGTTTATTACTAGCGGCTGGTGCAGATACGCAGTATTTT.

The sample holds a few counts of this clonotype. V and J are TRBV12-3 or TRBV12-4 and TRBJ2-7, with 10 bases fitting TRBD2. This CDR3 region has 15 residues. With V trimmed by 7 bases and J by 3 bases, 9 bases remained unmatched. CDR3 coding DNA: TGTGCCAGCACCCCAACTAGCGGGACATACTACGAGCAGTACTTC. Amino acid sequence: CASTPTSGTYYEQYF.

This clonotype was seen more than once but under ten times. The chain uses TRBV6-1 and TRBJ2-3; 7 nucleotides agree with TRBD2. Germline assignment: CDR1 MNHNS and CDR2 SASEGT. The CDR3 is made up of 12 amino acids. CDR3 nucleotides: TGTCGGTCGACTAGCAACACAGATACGCAGTATTTT. Its translation is CRSTSNTDTQYF.

This clonotype was seen a few times. This sequence joins TRBV12-3 or TRBV12-4 and TRBJ1-2; 10 bases match TRBD1. This CDR3 is 13 amino acids long. J was trimmed by 3 bases and V by 6 bases; bases with no gene match: 1. The CDR3 here is CASSGQGDYGYTF. DNA for the CDR3: TGTGCCAGCAGCGGACAGGGGGACTATGGCTACACCTTC.

The chain has TRBV2 and TRBJ2-3; D is unclear. The V gene lost 11 bases and the J gene lost 4 bases, with 13 bases spanning the gap. CDR3 length: 12 amino acids. CDR1 is SNHLY, CDR2 FYNNEI, per germline. The CDR3 sequence: CACDRAADTQYF. CDR3 bases: TGTGCCTGCGACCGGGCCGCAGATACGCAGTATTTT.

This clonotype turned up a few times. This rearrangement joins TRBV9 to TRBJ1-6; 7 positions match TRBD1. This CDR3 contains 14 residues. V was pared by 6 bases and J by 7 bases, with 7 bases of the junction left unmatched. The germline V gene has CDR1 SGDLS and CDR2 YYNGEE. Here the CDR3 reads CASTSGTENSPLHF. DNA of the CDR3: TGTGCCAGCACCTCCGGGACAGAGAATTCACCCCTCCACTTT.

The genes are TRBV5-1 and TRBJ2-2; D is possibly TRBD2 (8 bases). Trimming took off 5 bases at V and 0 bases at J, with 17 bases between the two ends. The CDR3 is made up of 17 amino acids. Per the germline V gene, CDR1 is SGHRS and CDR2 is YFSETQ. DNA for the CDR3: TGCGCCAGCAGGTGGGACAGCGGGAGTCCGAACACCGGGGAGCTGTTTTTT. Amino acids: CASRWDSGSPNTGELFF.

The chain combines TRBV18 with TRBJ1-2; D unresolved. The CDR3 is 13 amino acids. V lost 2 bases and J 4 bases, leaving 8 bases between the germline ends. CDR1 and CDR2 from the germline V gene are KGHSH and LQKENI. The CDR3 region has the DNA TGTGCCAGCTCACCAGCAGAAACCTATGGCTACACCTTC. Translating gives CASSPAETYGYTF.

This chain links TRBV25-1 with TRBJ2-7; D is unclear. Germline CDR1 reads MGHDK; CDR2 reads SYGVNS. With 8 bases removed from V and 6 bases from J, the gap between germline ends came to 17 bases. The CDR3 is 13 amino acids. CDR3 residues: CASQFDLVSEQYF. The CDR3 DNA sequence: TGTGCCAGCCAATTCGACCTGGTCTCCGAGCAGTACTTC.

V and J are TRBV6-5 and TRBJ2-1; D ambiguous. V lost 6 bases to trimming and J lost 0 bases, with 9 bases between them. The CDR3 has 14 residues. Germline-derived CDR1 and CDR2 are MNHEY and SVGAGI. CDR3 in amino acids: CASSSASSYNEQFF. As DNA, the CDR3 is TGTGCCAGCAGCAGCGCAAGCTCCTACAATGAGCAGTTCTTC.

This clonotype showed up many times. The chain joins TRBV3-1 to TRBJ2-2; D is unclear. The CDR3 consists of 17 residues. Germline CDR1 reads LGHDT; CDR2 reads YNNKEL (reference sequence). V lost 4 bases and J lost 5, with 20 bases in between. CDR3 amino acids: CASSRGLRALETGELFF. CDR3 sequence (DNA): TGTGCCAGCAGCCGGGGTCTTAGGGCTCTTGAGACCGGGGAGCTGTTTTTT.

CDR3 bases: TGTGCCAGCAGCCCCGCGGCGAATGAGCAGTTCTTC. This sequence encodes CASSPAANEQFF. This chain uses TRBV21-1 with TRBJ2-1; TRBD2 is taken as the D call from the table, unchecked against the DNA. TRBV21-1 is classified as a pseudogene. The CDR3 runs to 12 residues.

This chain links TRBV6-4 with TRBJ2-3; 8 bases agree with TRBD2. V gave up 3 bases and J gave up 0 bases; unmatched junction bases: 5. The CDR3 sequence is 16 residues long. CDR1 is MRHNA, CDR2 SNTAGT, per germline. The CDR3 DNA sequence: TGTGCCAGCAGTGAGGCGGGAGGTTCGAGCACAGATACGCAGTATTTT. Translated, it gives CASSEAGGSSTDTQYF.